These 32 T cell receptor beta chains were sequenced from one sample in a study of cytomegalovirus exposure and HLA in healthy donors. The study ran its PCR with 60 Vbeta and 13 Jbeta primers. The method was immunoSEQ multiplex PCR; TCRdb's version includes in-frame clones alone and lacks a portion of them. The table records 90,000 to 110,000 clones, around 74% of them present only once. The sequencing sample was made of PBMCs. The receptors derive from a man aged 40-50 years in good health and CMV-seronegative.

This clone was counted between two and nine times. This chain connects TRBV7-9 to TRBJ1-6; no reliable D call. This CDR3 spans 14 amino acids. Germline lookup yields CDR1 SEHNR and CDR2 FQNEAQ (reference sequence). The V end was cut by 3 bases, the J end by 4 bases, with 7 bases between. The CDR3 sequence is CASSLTGYNSPLHF. CDR3 bases: TGTGCCAGCAGCTTGACGGGATATAATTCACCCCTCCACTTT.

In its sample, this clone was seen once. The CDR3 reads CASSFQASNYGYTF. The DNA of the CDR3 is TGCGCCAGCAGCTTCCAGGCTTCTAACTATGGCTACACCTTC. The chain employs TRBV5-1 and TRBJ1-2; D is uncertain. With 2 bases removed from V and 0 bases from J, the gap between germline ends came to 8 bases. Germline CDR1 SGHRS, CDR2 YFSETQ. The CDR3 loop spans 14 amino acids.

The V gene is TRBV19, the J gene TRBJ1-4; 8 bases are shared with TRBD1. CDR3 length: 16 residues. CDR1 and CDR2 (germline): LNHDA, SQIVND (reference sequence). Trimming removed 6 bases from V and 6 bases from J; junction bases left unmatched: 12. The CDR3 spells CASSPTAQGGYEKLFF. CDR3 DNA: TGTGCCAGTAGCCCAACCGCACAGGGGGGTTATGAAAAACTGTTTTTT.

The chain is built from TRBV7-2 and TRBJ2-4; possible D gene TRBD1, 5 bases. The V end lost 1 base, the J end lost 1 base, and 11 bases lay between the germline ends. CDR3 size: 16 residues. Germline lookup yields CDR1 SGHTA and CDR2 FQGNSA. DNA for the CDR3: TGTGCCAGCAGCTTAGATGGGGCGTGGGCCAAAAACATTCAGTACTTC. Translation: CASSLDGAWAKNIQYF.

A word on this clone: It may be a read error: a sequence one base away is much more abundant. Other DNA variants within this sample encode the same CDR3. V and J are TRBV6-6 and TRBJ2-7; 12 nucleotides match TRBD2. CDR1 and CDR2 (germline): MNHNY, SVGAGI (reference sequence). V was clipped by 6 bases and J by 4 bases; unmatched bases: 1. This CDR3 spans 13 amino acids. The CDR3 sequence: CASRTSGGYEQYF. CDR3 coding DNA: TGTGCCAGCAGGACTAGCGGGGGTTACGAGCAGTACTTC.

This clone was observed a few times. V is TRBV5-1 and J is TRBJ2-1, with 9 nucleotides matching TRBD2. This CDR3 spans 15 amino acids. Unmatched junction bases numbered 6, after V lost 0 bases and J lost 8 bases. CDR1 and CDR2 from the germline V gene are SGHRS and YFSETQ. CDR3 protein: CASSLVVAGAYEQFF. The CDR3, as DNA: TGCGCCAGCAGCTTGGTGGTAGCGGGAGCATATGAGCAGTTCTTC.

This clone has a single count. This chain uses TRBV19 with TRBJ1-6, with a possible D match to TRBD1 (6 bases). The germline CDR1 and CDR2 sequences are LNHDA and SQIVND (reference sequence). CDR3 size: 13 residues. The V gene lost 3 bases and the J gene lost 9 bases, with 9 bases spanning the gap. The chain's CDR3 is CASSMGTFSPLHF. The CDR3 coding sequence is TGTGCCAGTAGTATGGGGACATTTTCACCCCTCCACTTT. The full variable domain, rest sourced from reference TRBV19 and TRBJ1-6, is DGGITQSPKYLFRKEGQNVTLSCEQNLNHDAMYWYRQDPGQGLRLIYYSQIVNDFQKGDIAEGYSVSREKKESFPLTVTSAQKNPTAFYLCASSMGTFSPLHFGNGTRLTVT.

V usage is TRBV15 and J usage is TRBJ2-1; 9 positions match TRBD2. From germline, CDR1 is LNHNV and CDR2 YYDKDF (reference sequence). J lost 7 bases, V lost 3 bases, and 10 bases had no gene match. The CDR3 has 16 residues. CDR3 residues: CATSSRRLAVWNEQFF. As DNA, the CDR3 is TGTGCCACCAGCAGTCGAAGACTAGCGGTCTGGAATGAGCAGTTCTTC.

This clone was detected a few times. A junction end diverges from the germline sequence, so it may reflect a read error. J is TRBJ1-1 and V is TRBV7-9, with 8 positions matching TRBD1. There are 15 residues in the CDR3. Germline V CDR1 and CDR2: SEHNR, FQNEAQ (reference sequence). CDR3 residues: CSSSVSGTGNTEAFF. CDR3 in DNA: TGTTCCAGCAGCGTCTCCGGGACAGGGAACACTGAAGCTTTCTTT. The full variable domain, with the rest looked up from reference TRBV7-9 and TRBJ1-1, is DTGVSQNPRHKITKRGQNVTFRCDPISEHNRLYWYRQTLGQGPEFLTYFQNEAQLEKSRLLSDRFSAERPKGSFSTLEIQRTEQGDSAMYLCSSSVSGTGNTEAFFGQGTRLTVV.

J is TRBJ1-1 and V is TRBV27; no definite D call. From germline, CDR1 is MNHEY and CDR2 SMNVEV (reference sequence). With 6 bases removed from V and 5 bases from J, the gap between germline ends came to 10 bases. The CDR3 covers 12 residues. CDR3 protein: CASSHIGTEAFF. The DNA for the CDR3 is TGTGCCAGCAGCCACATCGGGACTGAAGCTTTCTTT.

The V call is TRBV19, the J call TRBJ2-7; 11 bases line up with TRBD1. Germline V CDR1 and CDR2: LNHDA, SQIVND (reference sequence). The CDR3 runs to 15 residues. The V segment lost 3 bases and the J segment 2 bases; nucleotides outside the gene matches: 3. This CDR3 is CASSISGQGAYEQYF. The CDR3 nucleotides read TGTGCCAGTAGTATCTCGGGACAGGGGGCCTACGAGCAGTACTTC.

This rearrangement joins TRBV10-3 to TRBJ1-3; 8 nucleotides line up with TRBD1. CDR1 ENHRY and CDR2 SYGVKD come from the germline V gene. The CDR3 length is 13 residues. With 6 bases clipped from V and 4 bases from J, the junction kept 2 bases outside the gene matches. CDR3 protein: CAIRDREGNTIYF. The DNA of the CDR3 is TGTGCCATCAGGGACAGGGAAGGAAACACCATATATTTT.

V and J are TRBV2 and TRBJ2-7, with 8 bases aligning to TRBD1. The junction had 19 bases not matched to a gene; V was cut back by 10 bases and J by 5 bases. This CDR3 spans 16 amino acids. Germline V gene lookup returns CDR1 SNHLY and CDR2 FYNNEI. In nucleotides, the CDR3 is TGTGCCATCCTCCAGGGGGCAGGGGAGTTTTACGACGAGCAGTACTTC. Protein: CAILQGAGEFYDEQYF.

This chain links TRBV27 with TRBJ2-7; 10 positions match TRBD2. In germline, CDR1 is MNHEY, CDR2 SMNVEV (reference sequence). V gave up 5 bases and J gave up 7 bases; unmatched junction bases: 11. The CDR3 totals 15 residues. CDR3: CASSTRAGGPVEQYF. CDR3 DNA sequence: TGTGCCAGCAGTACTAGAGCGGGAGGGCCGGTTGAGCAGTACTTC.

The chain recombines TRBV21-1 with TRBJ2-7; the table names TRBD1, a call not compared with the DNA. TRBV21-1 is noted as a pseudogene. The CDR3 consists of 15 residues. CDR3: CASSKASGGSFEQYF. Written as DNA, the CDR3 is TGTGCCAGCAGCAAAGCATCAGGGGGGTCTTTCGAGCAGTACTTC.

J is TRBJ2-7 and V is TRBV19; the D is unclear. The CDR3 extends over 13 amino acids. Trimming pared 5 bases from V and 4 bases from J, leaving 12 bases between. Germline V gene sequence: CDR1 LNHDA, CDR2 SQIVND (reference sequence). The CDR3 loop reads CASSPGPSYEQYF. The CDR3 DNA sequence: TGTGCCAGTAGTCCGGGTCCTAGTTACGAGCAGTACTTC.

The chain employs TRBV7-2 and TRBJ2-4, with TRBD1 matching over 8 bases. J was trimmed by 5 bases and V by 6 bases; bases with no gene match: 0. From germline, CDR1 is SGHTA and CDR2 FQGNSA. The CDR3 has 12 amino acids. For the CDR3, the DNA is TGTGCCAGCAGACAGGGGGAAAACATTCAGTACTTC. It is translated as CASRQGENIQYF.

V is TRBV28 and J is TRBJ1-5; D is perhaps TRBD1 (6 bases). CDR1 MDHEN and CDR2 SYDVKM come from the germline V gene. Trimming left V 4 bases short and J 2 bases short, with 12 bases between. The CDR3 has 15 amino acids. The DNA for the CDR3 is TGTGCCAGCAGTTCGCCACAGGGAGGCAATCAGCCCCAGCATTTT. Its protein is CASSSPQGGNQPQHF.

The genes are TRBV28 and TRBJ2-3; TRBD2 might be the D (6 bases). The germline gives CDR1 MDHEN, CDR2 SYDVKM. The V gene lost 5 bases and the J gene lost 4 bases, with 16 bases spanning the gap. The CDR3 contains 15 residues. The CDR3 sequence: CASSPVLPGADTQYF. The CDR3 DNA follows: TGTGCCAGCAGTCCCGTGTTACCGGGAGCAGATACGCAGTATTTT.

Only one count was recorded for this clone. This chain uses TRBV2 with TRBJ1-2, with D possibly matching TRBD1 (6 bases). The CDR3 is 15 residues long. Germline CDR1 and CDR2: SNHLY and FYNNEI. Trimming removed 9 bases from V and 6 bases from J, with 23 bases in between. CDR3 protein: CARRGLDTLTDGYTF. The CDR3 DNA reads as TGTGCCAGGAGGGGGTTGGACACCCTAACTGATGGCTACACCTTC.

V usage is TRBV10-1 and J usage is TRBJ2-7, with 9 bases that match TRBD1. The germline V gene encodes CDR1 WNHNN and CDR2 SYGVQD (reference sequence). The CDR3 is 13 residues long. V dropped 8 bases and J dropped 5; count of bases not matched to a gene: 7. The CDR3 nucleotides read TGCGCCAGCGCACCGGGACAGGGCCACGAGCAGTACTTC. Translating gives CASAPGQGHEQYF.

The chain recombines TRBV5-6 with TRBJ2-7; 10 bases map to TRBD1. The CDR3 spans 15 residues. V lost 3 bases to trimming and J lost 2 bases; unmatched junction nucleotides: 5. The germline gives CDR1 SGHDT, CDR2 YYEEEE. The CDR3 protein is CASSSAGTGAYEQYF. DNA of the CDR3: TGTGCCAGCAGCTCGGCCGGGACAGGGGCCTACGAGCAGTACTTC.

The sample holds a few counts of this clone. The V call is TRBV7-9, the J call TRBJ2-1; D uncertain. Trimming removed 0 bases at V and 7 bases at J, with 10 bases between. Germline V gene data show CDR1 as SEHNR and CDR2 as FQNEAQ (reference sequence). CDR3 size: 14 residues. The CDR3 sequence: CASSLASTVNEQFF. As DNA, the CDR3 is TGTGCCAGCAGCTTAGCTAGTACGGTAAATGAGCAGTTCTTC.

The chain combines TRBV6-1 with TRBJ2-7; D gene uncertain. This CDR3 has 12 amino acids. CDR1 and CDR2 (germline): MNHNS, SASEGT. Trimming stripped 10 bases from V and 0 bases from J, with 10 bases between. As DNA, the CDR3 is TGTGCCACAGGTCTTAGCTCCTACGAGCAGTACTTC. The encoded protein is CATGLSSYEQYF.

The V call is TRBV2, the J call TRBJ2-2; D is undetermined. Germline assignment: CDR1 SNHLY and CDR2 FYNNEI. The CDR3 consists of 12 residues. Trimming shortened V by 7 bases and J by 1 base, and 4 bases separated the two germline ends. As DNA, the CDR3 is TGTGCCAGCACCAGGAACACCGGGGAGCTGTTTTTT. Translating gives CASTRNTGELFF.

This chain connects TRBV5-1 to TRBJ2-2; D remains unclear. Trimming took 0 bases from V and 7 from J, leaving 10 bases between them. The CDR3 covers 14 residues. Germline V lookup: CDR1 SGHRS, CDR2 YFSETQ. The CDR3: CASSLGPPGGELFF. In nucleotides, the CDR3 is TGCGCCAGCAGCTTGGGGCCTCCTGGCGGGGAGCTGTTTTTT.

The J gene is TRBJ2-2, the V gene TRBV29-1; 9 bases match TRBD2. This CDR3 is built from 14 residues. Trimming removed 6 bases from V and 8 bases from J; junction bases left unmatched: 10. Germline loops: CDR1 SQVTM, CDR2 ANQGSEA. The CDR3 loop is CSVRGGRAGGELFF. CDR3 DNA: TGCAGCGTGAGGGGCGGGAGGGCCGGTGGGGAGCTGTTTTTT.

The chain carries TRBV5-1 and TRBJ1-3; 10 bases are shared with TRBD1. The germline CDR1 and CDR2 sequences are SGHRS and YFSETQ. The CDR3 consists of 15 residues. V lost 4 bases, J lost 4 bases, and 5 bases stayed unmatched. The CDR3 sequence is CASSLGTGVGNTIYF. Here the CDR3 DNA reads TGCGCCAGCAGCCTCGGGACAGGGGTCGGAAACACCATATATTTT. Based on the CDR3 plus reference TRBV5-1 and TRBJ1-3, the full variable domain is KAGVTQTPRYLIKTRGQQVTLSCSPISGHRSVSWYQQTPGQGLQFLFEYFSETQRNKGNFPGRFSGRQFSNSRSEMNVSTLELGDSALYLCASSLGTGVGNTIYFGEGSWLTVV.

This clone was picked up a small number of times. V usage is TRBV10-3 and J usage is TRBJ1-1; the D gene is possibly TRBD1 (6 bases). The CDR3 is 14 residues long. The ends were cut back, 3 bases at V and 1 base at J, with 9 bases in the middle. Germline values: CDR1 ENHRY, CDR2 SYGVKD. The CDR3 DNA follows: TGTGCCATCAGTGACCCAGGGGAGAACACTGAAGCTTTCTTT. This sequence encodes CAISDPGENTEAFF.

The V call is TRBV6-5, the J call TRBJ2-1; 8 nucleotides agree with TRBD1. The CDR3 length is 15 residues. From germline, CDR1 is MNHEY and CDR2 SVGAGI. The V and J ends lost 2 bases and 7 bases, in that order; junction bases with no gene match: 7. The CDR3 DNA is TGTGCCAGCAGTTACCCAGGACAGGGCCGGAATGAGCAGTTCTTC. Its translation is CASSYPGQGRNEQFF.

The rearrangement links TRBV5-1 to TRBJ1-1; TRBD1 might be the D (5 bases). CDR3 length equals 16 residues. The ends were cut back, 1 base at V and 7 bases at J, with 20 bases in the middle. CDR1 is SGHRS and CDR2 is YFSETQ in the germline V gene. The CDR3 protein is CASSLLGDLGIIEAFF. In nucleotides, the CDR3 is TGCGCCAGCAGCTTGTTGGGGGACTTAGGAATTATTGAAGCTTTCTTT.

V is TRBV9 and J is TRBJ2-5, with 10 bases identical to TRBD2. Germline values: CDR1 SGDLS, CDR2 YYNGEE. The CDR3 runs 16 residues. Trimming removed 0 bases from V and 5 bases from J; junction bases left unmatched: 7. The CDR3 DNA reads as TGTGCCAGCAGCGTAGACCAGCGGGGGGGCCGGGAGACCCAGTACTTC. Its translation: CASSVDQRGGRETQYF.